A selection of T cell receptor beta chains follows, all from one sample in a study of T-cell memory formation after mild COVID-19. Using its own MiXCR run on the 5' RACE reads, TCRdb lists one record per CDR3 protein. The data hold around 340,000 distinct CDR3 sequences, with approximately 14% observed a single time. Input material: PBMCs or a T cell subset sorted from them (not recorded which). The receptors were gathered from a man aged 18 to 30 who had mild COVID-19 (a few samples of this study predate the infection). Cell type and time point are not known. CDR3s include the opening cysteine and the closing phenylalanine or tryptophan. A D gene is named only where the DNA matches it firmly. Only some rows state a clone size, as once, few, many or a class for expanded clones.

CDR3aa	CDR3nt	v_gene	j_gene	d_gene	abundance
CASSFPYTGELFF	TGTGCCAGCAGTTTTCCGTACACCGGGGAGCTGTTTTTT	TRBV25-1	TRBJ2-2	.	many
CASSYLLEEYF	TGTGCCAGCAGTTACCTGCTTGAGGAGTATTTT	TRBV6-6	TRBJ2-3	.	.
CASSPEQSSGNTIYF	TGTGCCAGCAGCCCCGAGCAGTCCTCTGGAAACACCATATATTTT	TRBV7-2	TRBJ1-3	.	.
CASSWGGAETQYF	TGCGCCAGCAGCTGGGGGGGCGCAGAGACCCAGTACTTC	TRBV5-1	TRBJ2-5	.	.
CSARGRANSIF	TGCAGTGCTAGAGGGAGGGCAAATTCTATTTTT	TRBV20-1	TRBJ1-4	.	few
CASSLEGQGPNTGELFF	TGTGCCAGCAGCCTTGAGGGACAGGGCCCGAACACCGGGGAGCTGTTTTTT	TRBV3-1	TRBJ2-2	TRBD1	few
CASIQGNLDFNEQFF	TGTGCCAGCATTCAAGGTAACTTAGATTTCAATGAGCAGTTCTTC	TRBV7-2	TRBJ2-1	.	.
CAWSRRDGYTF	TGTGCCTGGAGTCGAAGAGATGGCTACACCTTC	TRBV30	TRBJ1-2	.	few
CASTSGGHLYGYTF	TGTGCCAGTACCTCCGGAGGGCATCTCTATGGCTACACCTTC	TRBV19	TRBJ1-2	.	few
CASSRVLDPPLGSYNEQFF	TGTGCCAGCAGCAGGGTATTAGACCCTCCCCTCGGGTCCTACAATGAGCAGTTCTTC	TRBV7-2	TRBJ2-1	.	few
CSAEPGQGKRFF	TGCAGCGCTGAACCGGGACAGGGTAAGAGGTTCTTC	TRBV29-1	TRBJ2-1	TRBD1	few
CASKSRRVQETQYF	TGTGCCAGCAAATCCCGGCGGGTACAAGAGACCCAGTACTTC	TRBV3-1	TRBJ2-5	.	few
CATSTSGNGETQYF	TGTGCCACCAGCACTAGCGGTAATGGAGAGACCCAGTACTTC	TRBV15	TRBJ2-5	TRBD2	few
CASSLGGAADYGYTF	TGTGCCAGCAGCTTAGGCGGGGCCGCCGACTATGGCTACACCTTC	TRBV7-9	TRBJ1-2	.	.
CSATLSGTDTQYF	TGCAGTGCCACCTTAAGCGGCACAGATACGCAGTATTTT	TRBV20-1	TRBJ2-3	.	many
CASSPQRRLNTGELFF	TGTGCCAGCAGCCCTCAGCGGAGGTTGAACACCGGGGAGCTGTTTTTT	TRBV6-6	TRBJ2-2	.	.
CASNRRVSVTEAFF	TGTGCCAGCAACCGAAGGGTGAGTGTCACTGAAGCTTTCTTT	TRBV2	TRBJ1-1	.	.
CASSLGRASGNEQFF	TGTGCCAGCAGCTTAGGTAGGGCTAGCGGCAATGAGCAGTTCTTC	TRBV7-2	TRBJ2-1	TRBD2	.
CVGSLGGVGDTQYF	TGCGTTGGCAGTTTGGGCGGGGTAGGGGATACGCAGTATTTT	TRBV12-3/TRBV12-4	TRBJ2-3	.	few
CASSQDSARGYTF	TGCGCCAGCAGCCAAGATAGCGCCCGTGGCTACACCTTC	TRBV4-1	TRBJ1-2	.	.
CASSFGELDTQYF	TGTGCCAGCAGTTTTGGGGAATTAGATACGCAGTATTTT	TRBV12-3/TRBV12-4	TRBJ2-3	.	.
CASSSGLTSQETQYF	TGTGCCAGCAGCTCGGGACTAACGAGCCAAGAGACCCAGTACTTC	TRBV11-2	TRBJ2-5	TRBD2	few
CDSSFGAGAEEYGYTF	TGCGACAGCAGCTTTGGAGCTGGGGCGGAGGAGTATGGCTACACCTTC	TRBV5-1	TRBJ1-2	.	.
CASMVWTGGYGYTF	TGTGCCAGCATGGTTTGGACAGGGGGCTATGGCTACACCTTC	TRBV7-2	TRBJ1-2	TRBD1	few
CASSASGTDTQYF	TGCGCCAGCAGTGCAAGCGGCACAGATACGCAGTATTTT	TRBV10-1	TRBJ2-3	.	many
CSASGGEVKLFF	TGCAGTGCTAGCGGGGGAGAGGTAAAACTGTTTTTT	TRBV20-1	TRBJ1-4	.	few
CASSDRWGETQYF	TGTGCCAGCAGTGACCGATGGGGGGAGACCCAGTACTTC	TRBV6-4	TRBJ2-5	.	few
CSVEVRDRRYNEQFF	TGCAGCGTTGAAGTCCGGGACAGACGATACAATGAGCAGTTCTTC	TRBV29-1	TRBJ2-1	TRBD1	few
CASKELAKNIQYF	TGTGCCAGCAAGGAGCTAGCCAAAAACATTCAGTACTTC	TRBV28	TRBJ2-4	.	.
CASSQEAPQGQGPTDTQYF	TGCGCCAGCAGCCAAGAAGCCCCCCAGGGACAAGGACCCACAGATACGCAGTATTTT	TRBV4-1	TRBJ2-3	.	many
CASSRDRGAKNIQYF	TGTGCCAGCTCGCGCGACAGGGGCGCCAAAAACATTCAGTACTTC	TRBV18	TRBJ2-4	TRBD1	few
CASSLRPGGLDEQYF	TGTGCCAGCAGTTTAAGACCGGGGGGTTTGGACGAGCAGTACTTC	TRBV27	TRBJ2-7	TRBD2	many
CASSQDSQDSYEQYF	TGCGCCAGCAGCCAAGATTCTCAGGACTCCTACGAGCAGTACTTC	TRBV4-3	TRBJ2-7	.	.
CATSDLGVSDGNNEQFF	TGTGCCACCAGTGATTTGGGCGTTTCGGACGGAAACAATGAGCAGTTCTTC	TRBV24-1	TRBJ2-1	.	few
CASSRPDRGVQYF	TGTGCCAGCAGCCGCCCTGACAGGGGCGTTCAGTACTTC	TRBV28	TRBJ2-4	TRBD1	few
CSATVTGSDYNEQFF	TGCAGTGCTACAGTGACAGGGTCTGACTACAATGAGCAGTTCTTC	TRBV20-1	TRBJ2-1	TRBD1	.
CASSQDPRWNEQFF	TGCGCCAGCAGCCAAGATCCCCGGTGGAATGAGCAGTTCTTC	TRBV4-1	TRBJ2-1	.	few
CASTLSDRPTDTQYF	TGTGCCAGCACCCTCTCGGACCGACCCACAGATACGCAGTATTTT	TRBV6-2/TRBV6-3	TRBJ2-3	.	many
CAWSIGTSGGFSTDTQYF	TGTGCCTGGAGTATCGGGACTAGCGGGGGTTTCAGCACAGATACGCAGTATTTT	TRBV30	TRBJ2-3	TRBD2	.
CASSQDFPLSQIDYEQYF	TGTGCCAGCAGCCAAGATTTTCCGCTTTCCCAGATCGACTACGAGCAGTACTTC	TRBV3-1	TRBJ2-7	.	many
CASSSTSGDTQYF	TGTGCCAGCAGTTCGACTAGCGGAGATACGCAGTATTTT	TRBV6-5	TRBJ2-3	TRBD2	.
CSFTGGGESEAFF	TGCAGCTTTACAGGGGGAGGAGAATCTGAAGCTTTCTTT	TRBV29-1	TRBJ1-1	TRBD1	.
CSATAMSGGASGEQFF	TGCAGTGCTACAGCCATGAGCGGGGGGGCTAGCGGTGAGCAGTTCTTC	TRBV20-1	TRBJ2-1	TRBD2	.